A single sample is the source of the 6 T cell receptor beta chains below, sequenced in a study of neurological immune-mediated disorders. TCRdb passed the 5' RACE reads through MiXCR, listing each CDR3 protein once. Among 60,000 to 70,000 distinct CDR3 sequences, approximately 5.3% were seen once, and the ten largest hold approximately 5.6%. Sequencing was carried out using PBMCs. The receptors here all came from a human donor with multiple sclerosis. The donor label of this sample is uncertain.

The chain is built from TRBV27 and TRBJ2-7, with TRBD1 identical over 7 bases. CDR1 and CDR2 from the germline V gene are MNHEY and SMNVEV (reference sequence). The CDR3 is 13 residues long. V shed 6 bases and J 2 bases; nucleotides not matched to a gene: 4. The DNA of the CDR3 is TGTGCCAGCAGGGACAGGTTAACCTACGAGCAGTACTTC. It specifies CASRDRLTYEQYF.

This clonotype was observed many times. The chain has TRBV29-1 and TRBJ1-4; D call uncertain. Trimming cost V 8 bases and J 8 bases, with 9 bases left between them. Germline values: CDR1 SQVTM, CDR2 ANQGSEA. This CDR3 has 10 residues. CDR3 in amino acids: CSTIREKLFF. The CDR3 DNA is TGCAGCACGATTCGGGAAAAACTGTTTTTT.

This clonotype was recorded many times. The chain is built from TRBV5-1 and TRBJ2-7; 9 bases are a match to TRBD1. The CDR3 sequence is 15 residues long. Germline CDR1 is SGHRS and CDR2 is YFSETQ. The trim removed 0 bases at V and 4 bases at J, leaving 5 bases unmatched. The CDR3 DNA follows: TGCGCCAGCAGCTTGGCGGGGACAGGGCGGTACGAGCAGTACTTC. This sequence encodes CASSLAGTGRYEQYF.

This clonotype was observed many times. CDR3 residues: CSARLRGGGDTQYF. The CDR3 DNA reads as TGCAGTGCTAGACTACGGGGGGGGGGAGATACGCAGTATTTT. The chain has TRBV20-1 and TRBJ2-3, with TRBD2 matching 8 bases. Germline CDR1 is DFQATT and CDR2 is SNEGSKA (reference sequence). Unmatched junction bases numbered 6, after V lost 2 bases and J lost 5 bases. This CDR3 has 14 residues.

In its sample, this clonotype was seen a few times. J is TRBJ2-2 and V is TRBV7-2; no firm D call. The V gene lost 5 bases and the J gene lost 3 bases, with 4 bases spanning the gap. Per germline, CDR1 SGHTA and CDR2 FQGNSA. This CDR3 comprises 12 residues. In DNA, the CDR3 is TGTGCCAGCAGCCGTTACACCGGGGAGCTGTTTTTT. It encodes CASSRYTGELFF.

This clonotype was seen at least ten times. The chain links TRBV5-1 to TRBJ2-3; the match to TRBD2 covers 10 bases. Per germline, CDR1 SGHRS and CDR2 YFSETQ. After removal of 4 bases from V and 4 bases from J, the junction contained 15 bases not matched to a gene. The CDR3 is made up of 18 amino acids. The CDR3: CASSPGLESGGAADTQYF. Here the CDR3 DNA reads TGCGCCAGCAGCCCTGGGTTGGAGAGCGGGGGGGCCGCAGATACGCAGTATTTT. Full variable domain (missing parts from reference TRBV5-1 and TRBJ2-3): KAGVTQTPRYLIKTRGQQVTLSCSPISGHRSVSWYQQTPGQGLQFLFEYFSETQRNKGNFPGRFSGRQFSNSRSEMNVSTLELGDSALYLCASSPGLESGGAADTQYFGPGTRLTVL.